One sample yielded the 10 T cell receptor beta chains listed below, sequenced in a study of HIV-infected patients and healthy controls. TCRdb re-analysed the 5' RACE reads in MiXCR, keeping a single row per CDR3 protein. The table shows tens of thousands of distinct CDR3 sequences, with 15% to 20% occurring only once. Source material: CD4+ T cells from blood. The receptors originated from a human donor in good health.

At least ten counts were recorded for this clonotype. This rearrangement joins TRBV20-1 to TRBJ1-5; D not certain. Germline lookup yields CDR1 DFQATT and CDR2 SNEGSKA (reference sequence). The CDR3 is 14 residues long. V shed 0 bases and J shed 2 bases, with 8 bases lying between them. CDR3 amino acids: CSARDSRGNQPQHF. CDR3 sequence (DNA): TGCAGTGCTAGAGACAGTAGGGGCAATCAGCCCCAGCATTTT.

The chain recombines TRBV18 with TRBJ2-3, with TRBD1 identical over 8 bases. Germline V CDR1 and CDR2: KGHSH, LQKENI. The CDR3 consists of 15 residues. V was clipped by 3 bases and J by 5 bases; unmatched bases: 7. DNA for the CDR3: TGTGCCAGCTCACCCATCGGACAGGGCGAAGATACGCAGTATTTT. Protein: CASSPIGQGEDTQYF. The full variable domain, with the rest looked up from reference TRBV18 and TRBJ2-3, is NAGVMQNPRHLVRRRGQEARLRCSPMKGHSHVYWYRQLPEEGLKFMVYLQKENIIDESGMPKERFSAEFPKEGPSILRIQQVVRGDSAAYFCASSPIGQGEDTQYFGPGTRLTVL.

V and J are TRBV19 and TRBJ1-3; 7 bases agree with TRBD1. Germline values: CDR1 LNHDA, CDR2 SQIVND (reference sequence). This CDR3 spans 17 amino acids. Trimming cost V 3 bases and J 0 bases; bases outside gene matches: 8. This chain's CDR3 is CASSISQGGLSGNTIYF. CDR3 nucleotides: TGTGCCAGTAGTATCTCTCAGGGGGGACTCTCTGGAAACACCATATATTTT.

In its sample, this clonotype ranks as medium-sized. This sequence joins TRBV4-1 and TRBJ2-5; TRBD1 agrees at 11 bases. The CDR3 covers 15 residues. V lost 3 bases, J lost 4 bases, and 4 bases stayed unmatched. Germline V gives CDR1 MGHRA, CDR2 YSYEKL. This chain's CDR3 is CASSQEDRGRETQYF. In DNA form, the CDR3 reads TGCGCCAGCAGCCAGGAGGACAGGGGGCGAGAGACCCAGTACTTC.

The rearrangement joins TRBV28 to TRBJ2-7, with D unresolved. Germline CDR1 is MDHEN and CDR2 is SYDVKM. The CDR3 totals 16 residues. Deletions cut 2 bases from V and 2 bases from J, with 16 bases between. CDR3 loop: CASSLKRTAPTYEQYF. The CDR3 bases are TGTGCCAGCAGTTTAAAGAGGACGGCGCCAACCTACGAGCAGTACTTC. Complete variable domain (other parts from reference TRBV28 and TRBJ2-7): DVKVTQSSRYLVKRTGEKVFLECVQDMDHENMFWYRQDPGLGLRLIYFSYDVKMKEKGDIPEGYSVSREKKERFSLILESASTNQTSMYLCASSLKRTAPTYEQYFGPGTRLTVT.

The V and J genes are TRBV6-5 and TRBJ1-5, with D uncertain. The germline CDR1 and CDR2 sequences are MNHEY and SVGAGI. CDR3 length: 15 amino acids. Between the trimmed V and J ends, which lost 6 bases and 0 bases, there was a span of 12 bases. As DNA, the CDR3 is TGTGCCAGCAGGGCACAAGGATATAGCAATCAGCCCCAGCATTTT. Translation: CASRAQGYSNQPQHF.

V is TRBV20-1 and J is TRBJ2-1; a possible D gene is TRBD2 (6 bases). Germline-derived CDR1 and CDR2 are DFQATT and SNEGSKA (reference sequence). The ends were cut back, 8 bases at V and 3 bases at J, with 17 bases in the middle. The CDR3 is made up of 14 amino acids. CDR3 region: CSLPAETSYNEQFF. CDR3 sequence (DNA): TGCAGTCTACCCGCTGAGACTAGCTACAATGAGCAGTTCTTC.

The chain is built from TRBV24-1 and TRBJ2-1, with TRBD2 matching 11 bases. The germline V gene encodes CDR1 KGHDR and CDR2 SFDVKD. The CDR3 has 16 amino acids. V lost 0 bases and J lost 4; bases outside the gene matches: 1. The CDR3 protein is CATSDLTSGSYNEQFF. The CDR3 DNA reads as TGTGCCACCAGTGATTTGACTAGCGGGAGTTACAATGAGCAGTTCTTC.

This clonotype was seen a few times. The gene calls are TRBV2 and TRBJ1-2; possibly TRBD1 for D (5 bases). This CDR3 has 13 residues. The V end was cut by 3 bases, the J end by 5 bases, with 10 bases between. Germline CDR1 reads SNHLY; CDR2 reads FYNNEI. DNA for the CDR3: TGTGCCAGCAGTGACGGCCAGGGATATGGCTACACCTTC. Protein sequence: CASSDGQGYGYTF.

The chain has TRBV6-1 and TRBJ2-1; 9 bases fit TRBD2. The length of the CDR3 is 14 residues. Losses at the gene ends were 10 bases for V and 5 bases for J; bases not matched to a gene: 9. Germline V gene lookup returns CDR1 MNHNS and CDR2 SASEGT. DNA of the CDR3: TGTGCCAACACTGGCGGGAGGGCCAACAATGAGCAGTTCTTC. Protein product: CANTGGRANNEQFF.